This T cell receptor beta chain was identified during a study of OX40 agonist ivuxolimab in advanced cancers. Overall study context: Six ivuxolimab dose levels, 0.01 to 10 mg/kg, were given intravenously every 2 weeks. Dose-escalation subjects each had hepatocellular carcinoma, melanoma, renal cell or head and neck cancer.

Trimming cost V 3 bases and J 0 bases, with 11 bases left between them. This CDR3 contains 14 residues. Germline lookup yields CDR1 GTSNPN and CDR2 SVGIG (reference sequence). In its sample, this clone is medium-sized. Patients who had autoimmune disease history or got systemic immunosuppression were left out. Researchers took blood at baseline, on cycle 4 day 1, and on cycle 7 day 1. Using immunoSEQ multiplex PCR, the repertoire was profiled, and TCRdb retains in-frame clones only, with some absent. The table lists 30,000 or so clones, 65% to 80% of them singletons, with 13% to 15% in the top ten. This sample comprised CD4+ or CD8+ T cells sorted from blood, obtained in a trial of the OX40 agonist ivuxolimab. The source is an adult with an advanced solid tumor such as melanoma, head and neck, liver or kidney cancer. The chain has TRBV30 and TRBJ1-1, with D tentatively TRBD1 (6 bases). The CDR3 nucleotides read TGTGCCTGGAGGAGGACAGACATGAACACTGAAGCTTTCTTT. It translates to CAWRRTDMNTEAFF.